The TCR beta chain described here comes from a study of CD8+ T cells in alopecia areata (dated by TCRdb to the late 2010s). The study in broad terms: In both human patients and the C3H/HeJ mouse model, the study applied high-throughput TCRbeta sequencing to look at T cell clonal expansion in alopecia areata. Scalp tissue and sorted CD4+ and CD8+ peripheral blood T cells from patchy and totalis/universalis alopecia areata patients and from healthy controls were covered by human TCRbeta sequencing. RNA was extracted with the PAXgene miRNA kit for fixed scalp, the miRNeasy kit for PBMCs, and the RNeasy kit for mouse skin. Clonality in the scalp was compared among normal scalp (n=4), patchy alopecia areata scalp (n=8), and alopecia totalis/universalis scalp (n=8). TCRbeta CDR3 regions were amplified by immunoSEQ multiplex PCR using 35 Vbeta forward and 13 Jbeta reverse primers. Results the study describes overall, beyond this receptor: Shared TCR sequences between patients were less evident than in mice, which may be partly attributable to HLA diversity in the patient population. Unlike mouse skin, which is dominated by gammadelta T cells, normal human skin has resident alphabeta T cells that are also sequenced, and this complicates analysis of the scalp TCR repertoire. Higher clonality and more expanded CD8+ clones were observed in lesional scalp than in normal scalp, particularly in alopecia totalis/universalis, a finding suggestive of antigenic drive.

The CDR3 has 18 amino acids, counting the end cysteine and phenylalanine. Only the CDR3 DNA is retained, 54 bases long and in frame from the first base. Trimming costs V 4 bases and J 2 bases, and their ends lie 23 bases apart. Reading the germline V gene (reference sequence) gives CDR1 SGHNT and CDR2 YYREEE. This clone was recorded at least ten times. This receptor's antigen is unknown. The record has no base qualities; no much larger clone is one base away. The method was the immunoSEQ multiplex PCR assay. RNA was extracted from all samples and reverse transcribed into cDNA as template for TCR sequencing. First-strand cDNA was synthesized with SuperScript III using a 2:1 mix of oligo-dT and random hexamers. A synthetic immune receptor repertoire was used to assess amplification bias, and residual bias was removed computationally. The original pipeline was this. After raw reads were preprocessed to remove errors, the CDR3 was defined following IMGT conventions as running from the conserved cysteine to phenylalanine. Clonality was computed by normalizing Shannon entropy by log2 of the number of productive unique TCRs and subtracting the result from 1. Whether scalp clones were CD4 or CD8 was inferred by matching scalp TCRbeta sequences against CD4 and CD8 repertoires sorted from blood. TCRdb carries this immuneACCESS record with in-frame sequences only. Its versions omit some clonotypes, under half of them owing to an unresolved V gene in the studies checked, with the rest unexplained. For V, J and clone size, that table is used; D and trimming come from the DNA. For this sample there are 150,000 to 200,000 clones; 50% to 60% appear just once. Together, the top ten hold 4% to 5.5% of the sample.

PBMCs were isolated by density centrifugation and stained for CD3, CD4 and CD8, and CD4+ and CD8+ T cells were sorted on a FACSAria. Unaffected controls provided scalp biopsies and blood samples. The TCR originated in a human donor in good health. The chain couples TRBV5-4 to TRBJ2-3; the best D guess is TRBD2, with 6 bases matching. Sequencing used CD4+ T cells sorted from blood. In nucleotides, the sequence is TGTGCCAGCAGCCGACCCGGAGGCGGGGTAGACCTCACAGATACGCAGTATTTT. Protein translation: CASSRPGGGVDLTDTQYF. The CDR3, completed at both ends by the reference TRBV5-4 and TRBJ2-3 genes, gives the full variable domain ETGVTQSPTHLIKTRGQQVTLRCSSQSGHNTVSWYQQALGQGPQFIFQYYREEENGRGNFPPRFSGLQFPNYSSELNVNALELDDSALYLCASSRPGGGVDLTDTQYFGPGTRLTVL.